This section outlines one T cell receptor (beta chain) sequence together with its context. Its antigen is unknown. Breast cancer patients provided tissue from their axillary draining lymph nodes. The sample is drawn from a study of breast tumors, draining lymph nodes, adjacent tissues. Study outcomes and limitations: Luminal-like breast cancer showed significantly higher tumor–nontumor repertoire similarity than basal-like. The lymph node origin of tumor T cells was framed as consistent with a hypothesis, not demonstrated. Data fit most tumor T cells coming from lymph node, expanding in tumor. Tumor TCR diversity was below lymph nodes but above nontumor tissue.

The trim removed 1 base at V and 6 bases at J, leaving 8 bases unmatched. Germline V CDR1 and CDR2: SGHDT, YYEEEE. The CDR3 has 16 amino acids. TCRdb re-called the multiplex PCR reads through MiXCR, storing one row per CDR3 protein. The repertoire holds 90,000 to 120,000 distinct CDR3 sequences, with approximately 21% as singletons. This TCR was recovered from a female donor with breast cancer. Some clones in this sample may be carry-over from other donors' samples. What was sequenced was axillary lymph node tissue. V usage is TRBV5-6 and J usage is TRBJ2-4, with 9 nucleotides matching TRBD1. In DNA, the CDR3 is TGTGCCAGCAGCTTGACTCGACAGGGGGTAGGAAACATTCAGTACTTC. This gives the protein CASSLTRQGVGNIQYF.